This entry features one TCR beta chain sequence. Its antigen remains unidentified. This sample was taken from a study of cytomegalovirus exposure and HLA in healthy donors. Study-level points and caveats: In a later analysis, several top co-occurrence clusters appeared linked to parvovirus B19, influenza, CMV and Epstein-Barr virus. The likely explanation for a cluster of highly shared sequence variants was sequencing artifact.

With 6 bases removed from V and 3 bases from J, the gap between germline ends came to 14 bases. The germline V gene has CDR1 LNHDA and CDR2 SQIVND (reference sequence). This CDR3 is 14 amino acids long. With 60 Vbeta and 13 Jbeta primers, the PCR was carried out. Here immunoSEQ multiplex PCR was the method, and the copy in TCRdb shows in-frame clones only, minus some. The sample shows 65,000 to 100,000 clones, around 79% of them seen only once. The clonotype comes from a female donor in good health and CMV-seronegative. This rearrangement joins TRBV19 to TRBJ2-5, with a weak D call TRBD1 (6 bases). The sequenced material came from PBMCs. Written as DNA, the CDR3 is TGTGCCAGTAGAAGGGACACCGTGAAAGAGACCCAGTACTTC. Translation gives CASRRDTVKETQYF.